This is a list of T cell receptor beta chains from one sample in a study of blood T cell repertoires in COVID-19. Assay: immunoSEQ multiplex PCR; the TCRdb copy retains only in-frame clones and omits some. The sample records 100,000 or so clones, around 81% being singletons. Material: peripheral blood. The source of these receptors is a man at least 80 years old with acute or convalescent COVID-19. CDR3s include the opening cysteine and the closing phenylalanine or tryptophan. D genes are given only for firm matches. Clone size is stated in some rows and not others, as once, few, many or a class when expanded.

V gene	J gene	clone size	D gene	CDR3 DNA	CDR3 protein
TRBV7-3	TRBJ1-2	NA	TRBD1	TGTGCCAGCAGCCTAACCGGACAGGACTATGGCTACACCTTC	CASSLTGQDYGYTF
TRBV7-2	TRBJ1-1	NA	NA	TGTGCCAGCAGCTTAGAGCGGGAAACTGAAGCTTTCTTT	CASSLERETEAFF
TRBV5-1	TRBJ2-2	NA	TRBD2	TGCGCCAGCAGCTTCGGCTCGGGGAGGGATTACACGAACACCGGGGAGCTGTTTTTT	CASSFGSGRDYTNTGELFF
TRBV11-3	TRBJ2-1	once	TRBD2	TGTGCCAGCAGCTCCACTAGCGGGAGGATCGATGAGCAGTTCTTC	CASSSTSGRIDEQFF
TRBV2	TRBJ1-5	NA	NA	TGTGCCAGCAGCGAGATAGGGGGACAGCCCCAGCATTTT	CASSEIGGQPQHF
TRBV11-3	TRBJ2-2	NA	TRBD1	TGTGCCAGCAGCTTAATCGGGACAGGGAACACCGGGGAGCTGTTTTTT	CASSLIGTGNTGELFF
TRBV5-4	TRBJ2-1	NA	NA	TGTGCCAGCAGCTTGGGAGGGCAGAGCTCCTACAATGAGCAGTTCTTC	CASSLGGQSSYNEQFF
TRBV6-5	TRBJ1-1	NA	NA	TGTGCCAGCAGTTACAAGAGTGAAGCTTTCTTT	CASSYKSEAFF
TRBV6-5	TRBJ2-5	NA	NA	TGTGCCAGCAGTACAAGGAGGGCGGGCCAAGAGACCCAGTACTTC	CASSTRRAGQETQYF
TRBV28	TRBJ2-2	NA	NA	TGTGCCAGCAGTTTAACCTTAGGGAGTGGACCCGGGGAGCTGTTTTTT	CASSLTLGSGPGELFF
TRBV28	TRBJ1-6	once	NA	TGTGCCAGCAGTCGACACGGTCGATCTGGGGCCAAACTCCACTTT	CASSRHGRSGAKLHF
TRBV19	TRBJ1-2	few	TRBD1	TGTGCCAGTAGTTTAACAGGGGACTATGGCTACACCTTC	CASSLTGDYGYTF
TRBV18	TRBJ2-7	NA	TRBD1	TGTGCCAGCTCACCAGGACCAACAGGGGGCCGGCACGAGCAGTACTTC	CASSPGPTGGRHEQYF
TRBV30	TRBJ2-1	NA	TRBD2	TGTGCCTGGAAGTCTAGCGGGATTTACAATGAGCAGTTCTTC	CAWKSSGIYNEQFF
TRBV6-1	TRBJ1-1	few	NA	TGTGCCAGCAGTCCCAGTGGGCCCAAAGCTTTCTTT	CASSPSGPKAFF